Following are 17 T cell receptor beta chains from one sample sequenced in a study of CD8 T cells in ankylosing spondylitis. TCRdb re-called the 5' RACE reads through MiXCR, storing one row per CDR3 protein. The sample yields 200,000 or so distinct CDR3 sequences, approximately 12% seen once. Sequenced sample: blood, either unsorted or a sorted T cell fraction (not recorded which). These receptor sequences come from a female donor with ankylosing spondylitis or in good health (not recorded which).

This clonotype showed up many times. The chain has TRBV28 and TRBJ2-3; TRBD1 might be the D (5 bases). CDR1 is MDHEN and CDR2 is SYDVKM in the germline V gene. V lost 1 base and J lost 14, with 16 bases in between. CDR3 length: 13 residues. CDR3 nucleotides: TGTGCCAGCAGTTTATTAAGGGGTGTGGCGTGGTATTTT. This codes for CASSLLRGVAWYF.

In this sample, this clonotype turned up many times. This chain joins TRBV3-1 and TRBJ2-5, with D perhaps matching TRBD1 (6 bases). V was cut by 1 base and J by 2 bases, with 11 bases left in between. Germline loops: CDR1 LGHDT, CDR2 YNNKEL (reference sequence). The CDR3 runs to 15 residues. In nucleotides, the CDR3 is TGTGCCAGCAGCCAAGTTGCAGGACAGCAAGAGACCCAGTACTTC. It is translated as CASSQVAGQQETQYF.

This clonotype was counted ten times or more. V gene TRBV7-9 combines with J gene TRBJ1-4; TRBD1 matches 7 bases. Germline CDR1 SEHNR, CDR2 FQNEAQ (reference sequence). This CDR3 is 15 amino acids long. J was trimmed by 3 bases and V by 5 bases; bases with no gene match: 6. DNA of the CDR3: TGTGCCAGCAGCCCAAAGACAGGGTCTAATGAAAAACTGTTTTTT. It yields the protein CASSPKTGSNEKLFF.

The chain joins TRBV5-5 to TRBJ1-2, with D hard to call. Germline CDR1 SGHKS, CDR2 YYEKEE (reference sequence). CDR3 size: 13 residues. The V gene lost 0 bases and the J gene lost 2 bases, with 5 bases spanning the gap. CDR3 in amino acids: CASSLVTNYGYTF. The CDR3 nucleotides read TGTGCCAGCAGCTTGGTGACAAACTATGGCTACACCTTC. The entire variable domain, with the rest obtained from reference TRBV5-5 and TRBJ1-2, is as follows: DAGVTQSPTHLIKTRGQQVTLRCSPISGHKSVSWYQQVLGQGPQFIFQYYEKEERGRGNFPDRFSARQFPNYSSELNVNALLLGDSALYLCASSLVTNYGYTFGSGTRLTVV.

This clonotype was recorded many times. J is TRBJ2-7 and V is TRBV7-9, with D hard to call. Trimming stripped 5 bases from V and 5 bases from J, with 7 bases between. The germline CDR1 and CDR2 sequences are SEHNR and FQNEAQ (reference sequence). The CDR3 is 11 amino acids. In DNA, the CDR3 is TGTGCCAGCAGCGCACCGAACGAGCAGTACTTC. It yields the protein CASSAPNEQYF.

This clonotype came up many times. This sequence joins TRBV6-4 and TRBJ1-4; 8 bases match TRBD1. CDR1 and CDR2 from the germline V gene are MRHNA and SNTAGT. Germline trimming cut 3 bases from V and 5 bases from J; bases unmatched to any gene: 5. CDR3 length: 15 amino acids. CDR3 sequence (DNA): TGTGCCAGCAGTGAACGGACAGGGAGCAATGAAAAACTGTTTTTT. Translation: CASSERTGSNEKLFF.

This clonotype appeared many times. The chain uses TRBV12-5 and TRBJ1-1; D possibly corresponds to TRBD1 (5 bases). Looked up from germline, CDR1 is LGHNT and CDR2 is FRNRAP. The V gene lost 3 bases and the J gene lost 10 bases, with 12 bases spanning the gap. This CDR3 contains 12 residues. The CDR3 sequence is CASGFLGARAFF. As DNA, the CDR3 is TGTGCTAGTGGTTTTCTCGGGGCCCGAGCTTTCTTT.

The CDR3 nucleotides read TGTGCCAGCAGCTTAGGAGGTAGTCAAGAGACCCAGTACTTC. Encoded protein: CASSLGGSQETQYF. The chain uses TRBV7-2 and TRBJ2-5; D is unclear. V was cut by 1 base and J by 2 bases, with 8 bases left in between. Germline assignment: CDR1 SGHTA and CDR2 FQGNSA. The CDR3 has 14 residues.

This clonotype was picked up a small number of times. The V and J genes are TRBV4-3 and TRBJ1-3; no clear D. Per germline, CDR1 LGHNA and CDR2 YSLEER. The CDR3 sequence is 17 residues long. V was clipped by 0 bases and J by 0 bases, with 12 bases between them. CDR3 sequence (DNA): TGCGCCAGCAGCCAAGAAACCTTCGGCGACTCTGGAAACACCATATATTTT. Residues: CASSQETFGDSGNTIYF.

The chain combines TRBV6-1 with TRBJ2-3; 7 nucleotides line up with TRBD1. The CDR3 sequence is 15 residues long. Germline assignment: CDR1 MNHNS and CDR2 SASEGT. Germline trimming cut 8 bases from V and 0 bases from J; bases unmatched to any gene: 8. The CDR3 DNA follows: TGTGCCAGCGGCTTCCGGGACAGTAGCACAGATACGCAGTATTTT. It specifies CASGFRDSSTDTQYF.

The chain uses TRBV18 and TRBJ1-5; D not resolved. CDR3 length equals 16 residues. V gave up 0 bases and J gave up 2 bases, with 11 bases separating them. Germline values: CDR1 KGHSH, CDR2 LQKENI. The CDR3 sequence: CASSPPTAEGNQPQHF. CDR3 bases: TGTGCCAGCTCACCACCGACCGCGGAGGGCAATCAGCCCCAGCATTTT.

Many counts were recorded for this clonotype. The rearrangement uses TRBV12-5 and TRBJ2-1, with TRBD2 matching 8 bases. With 3 bases clipped from V and 2 bases from J, the junction kept 6 bases outside the gene matches. The CDR3 runs to 16 residues. CDR1 and CDR2 from the germline V gene are LGHNT and FRNRAP. For the CDR3, the DNA is TGTGCTAGTGGTTTAGTTAGCGGGACCCCCTACAATGAGCAGTTCTTC. Protein sequence: CASGLVSGTPYNEQFF.

The genes are TRBV19 and TRBJ2-2; D is unclear. V lost 6 bases, J lost 5 bases, and 7 bases lay in between. The CDR3 sequence is 12 residues long. Germline CDR1 is LNHDA and CDR2 is SQIVND (reference sequence). The CDR3 nucleotides read TGTGCCAGTAGGTATAGGACCGGGGAGCTGTTTTTT. Amino acid sequence: CASRYRTGELFF.

This chain links TRBV7-2 with TRBJ2-7; D gene uncertain. The CDR3 has 13 residues. V was trimmed by 4 bases and J by 6 bases, leaving 13 bases between them. CDR1 is SGHTA and CDR2 is FQGNSA in the germline V gene. The CDR3 sequence: CASSSSVFTEQYF. The CDR3 nucleotides are TGTGCCAGCAGCTCTTCAGTCTTTACCGAGCAGTACTTC.

V and J are TRBV7-2 and TRBJ2-1, with 13 bases lining up with TRBD2. The trim removed 5 bases at V and 8 bases at J, leaving 12 bases unmatched. Germline V gene data show CDR1 as SGHTA and CDR2 as FQGNSA. CDR3 length equals 17 residues. The CDR3, as DNA: TGTGCCAGCAGCAGCCGGACTAGCGGGAGTTCGGGACATGAGCAGTTCTTC. Its protein is CASSSRTSGSSGHEQFF.

This clonotype has a count of ten or more. V and J are TRBV20-1 and TRBJ1-6; possibly TRBD1 for D (5 bases). Germline CDR1 and CDR2: DFQATT and SNEGSKA (reference sequence). The V and J ends lost 0 bases and 6 bases respectively, with 15 bases between them. There are 16 residues in the CDR3. Written as DNA, the CDR3 is TGCAGTGCTAGAGATACGGGGGTCGGCAGTAATTCACCCCTCCACTTT. Translating gives CSARDTGVGSNSPLHF.

This clonotype was observed at least ten times. The chain recombines TRBV7-2 with TRBJ2-1; 9 nucleotides align to TRBD1. J gave up 9 bases and V 1 base, and 10 bases lay outside the gene matches. The CDR3 contains 16 residues. Per germline, CDR1 SGHTA and CDR2 FQGNSA. The CDR3 loop is CASSLVAGQGFGEQFF. The DNA for the CDR3 is TGTGCCAGCAGCTTAGTTGCGGGACAGGGTTTCGGTGAGCAGTTCTTC.